The entry below gives a single T cell receptor beta chain sequence along with its context. These data are taken from a study of blood T cell repertoires in COVID-19. Clones were read by immunoSEQ multiplex PCR, and TCRdb kept only the in-frame ones, dropping some. The profile shows about 120,000 clones, about 86% of them singletons. Germline CDR1 SGHVS, CDR2 FQNEAQ. CDR3 length equals 14 residues. The junction had 5 bases not matched to a gene; V was cut back by 5 bases and J by 1 base. The TCR sequence derives from a woman aged 45-65 years with acute or convalescent COVID-19. This chain uses TRBV7-8 with TRBJ2-7; TRBD1 aligns across 7 bases. Material: peripheral blood. DNA of the CDR3: TGTGCCAGCAGCCGCCGGGACAGTTCCTACGAGCAGTACTTC. Its translation is CASSRRDSSYEQYF.